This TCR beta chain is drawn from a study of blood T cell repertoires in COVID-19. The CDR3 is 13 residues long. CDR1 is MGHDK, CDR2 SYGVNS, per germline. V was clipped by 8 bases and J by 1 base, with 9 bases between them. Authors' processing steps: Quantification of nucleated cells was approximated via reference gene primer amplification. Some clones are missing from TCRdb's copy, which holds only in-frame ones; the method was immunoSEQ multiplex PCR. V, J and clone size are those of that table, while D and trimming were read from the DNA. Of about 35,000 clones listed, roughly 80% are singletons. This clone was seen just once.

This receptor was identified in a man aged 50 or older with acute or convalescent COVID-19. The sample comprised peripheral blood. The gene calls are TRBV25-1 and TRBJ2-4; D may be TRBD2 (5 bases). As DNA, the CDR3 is TGTGCCAGCCTTCGGAGGGCCAAAAACATTCAGTACTTC. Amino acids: CASLRRAKNIQYF.